The 24 T cell receptor beta chains presented below share a single source sample, sequenced in a study of blood T cell repertoires in COVID-19 (dated by TCRdb to the early 2020s). Library preparation used the immunoSEQ multiplex PCR assay. Drawn from immuneACCESS, this table holds only the in-frame rearrangements with V and J called that TCRdb kept. Clones are partly lost; checked studies trace under half to an unresolved V gene and leave the rest unexplained. This sample comprises about 150,000 clones, 84% of them detected only once. Together, the top ten hold roughly 45% of the sample. The sample taken for sequencing was peripheral blood. These receptors all stem from a human donor in a cohort sampled during active COVID-19.

The chain has TRBV5-1 and TRBJ2-1, with TRBD2 matching 10 bases. CDR3 length: 16 amino acids. The germline gives CDR1 SGHRS, CDR2 YFSETQ. J lost 7 bases, V lost 0 bases, and 7 bases had no gene match. The CDR3 loop reads CASSLAGSGRGNEQFF. The CDR3 coding sequence is TGCGCCAGCAGCTTGGCCGGGAGCGGGAGGGGGAATGAGCAGTTCTTC.

The chain couples TRBV10-3 to TRBJ2-7, with D possibly matching TRBD1 (6 bases). V lost 5 bases and J 5 bases, leaving 13 bases between the germline ends. Germline loops: CDR1 ENHRY, CDR2 SYGVKD. CDR3 length equals 13 residues. CDR3 residues: CAISSNSGDEQYF. The DNA for the CDR3 is TGTGCCATCAGTTCAAACTCAGGGGACGAGCAGTACTTC.

The J gene is TRBJ2-1, the V gene TRBV5-5, with 8 nucleotides matching TRBD2. This CDR3 is built from 15 residues. The germline V gene encodes CDR1 SGHKS and CDR2 YYEKEE (reference sequence). Losses at the gene ends were 0 bases for V and 8 bases for J; bases not matched to a gene: 7. The CDR3 protein is CASSLDGRAMDEQFF. CDR3 nucleotide sequence: TGTGCCAGCAGCTTGGACGGGAGGGCCATGGATGAGCAGTTCTTC.

The V call is TRBV6-5, the J call TRBJ1-3; D remains ambiguous. V lost 6 bases, J lost 0 bases, and 6 bases lay in between. Germline CDR1 is MNHEY and CDR2 is SVGAGI. This CDR3 has 13 amino acids. The CDR3 here is CASRQSSGNTIYF. Here the CDR3 DNA reads TGTGCCAGCAGACAGAGCTCTGGAAACACCATATATTTT.

This rearrangement joins TRBV24-1 to TRBJ2-1; 7 bases fit TRBD1. CDR3 size: 17 residues. V trimming: 4 bases; J trimming: 1 base; junction bases outside the gene matches: 9. Germline V gives CDR1 KGHDR, CDR2 SFDVKD. This chain's CDR3 is CATSENDRAGSYNEQFF. The CDR3 region has the DNA TGTGCCACCAGTGAAAATGACAGGGCCGGTTCCTACAATGAGCAGTTCTTC.

This clone was recorded once. The chain recombines TRBV19 with TRBJ2-1; TRBD1 agrees at 10 bases. The CDR3 length is 15 residues. The trim removed 4 bases at V and 4 bases at J, leaving 4 bases unmatched. Germline V lookup: CDR1 LNHDA, CDR2 SQIVND (reference sequence). The CDR3 DNA is TGTGCCAGTAGTACCGACAGGGGGCTATACAATGAGCAGTTCTTC. It specifies CASSTDRGLYNEQFF.

The chain uses TRBV3-1 (or the pseudogene TRBV3-2) and TRBJ1-2; tentative D call: TRBD1 (6 bases). Germline CDR1 LGHDT, CDR2 YNNKEL (reference sequence). There are 13 residues in the CDR3. V gave up 6 bases and J gave up 5 bases, with 13 bases separating them. The CDR3 loop reads CASSPRGAYGYTF. The CDR3 DNA reads as TGTGCCAGCAGTCCCCGGGGGGCTTATGGCTACACCTTC.

The chain recombines TRBV7-2 with TRBJ2-1, with 10 positions matching TRBD2. CDR3 length: 17 residues. Germline V gives CDR1 SGHTA, CDR2 FQGNSA. V was clipped by 6 bases and J by 2 bases; unmatched bases: 10. This CDR3 reads CASSLQAGGPPYNEQFF. The CDR3 DNA reads as TGTGCCAGCAGTTTACAAGCGGGAGGGCCCCCCTACAATGAGCAGTTCTTC. Full variable domain (missing parts from reference TRBV7-2 and TRBJ2-1): GAGVSQSPSNKVTEKGKDVELRCDPISGHTALYWYRQSLGQGLEFLIYFQGNSAPDKSGLPSDRFSAERTGGSVSTLTIQRTQQEDSAVYLCASSLQAGGPPYNEQFFGPGTRLTVL.

CDR3 amino acids: CASSLGQGANVLTF. The CDR3 DNA sequence: TGCGCCAGCAGCTTGGGACAGGGGGCCAACGTCCTGACTTTC. The chain joins TRBV5-1 to TRBJ2-6; perhaps TRBD1 as D (5 bases). Trimming took off 0 bases at V and 4 bases at J, with 5 bases between the two ends. CDR3 length: 14 residues. CDR1 is SGHRS, CDR2 YFSETQ, per germline.

The chain combines TRBV12-3 or TRBV12-4 with TRBJ1-2; possible D gene TRBD1, 5 bases. V lost 6 bases to trimming and J lost 9 bases, with 17 bases between them. This CDR3 has 13 amino acids. DNA of the CDR3: TGTGCCAGCAGCCTGGGGGGGGAGCATCGCTACACCTTC. Protein sequence: CASSLGGEHRYTF.

This chain connects TRBV7-9 to TRBJ1-2; TRBD1 aligns across 9 bases. V lost 5 bases, J lost 7 bases, and 14 bases stayed unmatched. CDR1 is SEHNR and CDR2 is FQNEAQ in the germline V gene (reference sequence). The CDR3 spans 16 residues. The CDR3 sequence is CASSPSAGTGISGYTF. In nucleotides, the CDR3 is TGTGCCAGCAGCCCCAGTGCCGGGACAGGGATAAGTGGCTACACCTTC.

This rearrangement joins TRBV19 to TRBJ2-1, with 13 bases lining up with TRBD2. V shed 5 bases, J shed 2 bases, and the junction held 9 bases outside the gene matches. Germline CDR1 reads LNHDA; CDR2 reads SQIVND (reference sequence). There are 18 residues in the CDR3. The CDR3 loop is CASSPGLAGFGAYNEQFF. The CDR3 coding sequence is TGTGCCAGTAGTCCGGGACTAGCGGGATTTGGCGCCTACAATGAGCAGTTCTTC.

The chain combines TRBV2 with TRBJ2-7; TRBD2 agrees at 7 bases. From germline, CDR1 is SNHLY and CDR2 FYNNEI. This CDR3 spans 14 amino acids. Trimming at V came to 6 bases and at J to 3 bases, leaving 8 bases not matched to a gene. For the CDR3, the DNA is TGTGCCAGCAGGAGAGCGGGAACTCTCTACGAGCAGTACGTC. This codes for CASRRAGTLYEQYV.

This sequence joins TRBV11-3 and TRBJ1-1; unclear D gene. Germline CDR1 and CDR2: SGHNT and YENEEA. Trimming removed 6 bases from V and 1 base from J, with 9 bases in between. The CDR3 has 13 residues. CDR3 nucleotide sequence: TGTGCCAGCAGTTTAACACCGAACACTGAAGCTTTCTTT. As protein: CASSLTPNTEAFF.

V and J are TRBV7-9 and TRBJ2-1; TRBD2 agrees at 10 bases. V lost 2 bases to trimming and J lost 4 bases; unmatched junction nucleotides: 2. The CDR3 has 15 amino acids. Germline CDR1 reads SEHNR; CDR2 reads FQNEAQ (reference sequence). CDR3 DNA: TGTGCCAGCAGCTTAAGCGGGGGGGCTTACAATGAGCAGTTCTTC. Translated, it gives CASSLSGGAYNEQFF.

The rearrangement links TRBV11-2 to TRBJ2-1, with 7 bases identical to TRBD2. This CDR3 has 16 amino acids. CDR1 SGHAT and CDR2 FQNNGV come from the germline V gene. Germline trimming cut 1 base from V and 4 bases from J; bases unmatched to any gene: 7. CDR3 DNA sequence: TGTGCCAGCAGCTTAGCGGGAGGATCCGCTTACAATGAGCAGTTCTTC. This translates into CASSLAGGSAYNEQFF. The entire variable domain, with the rest obtained from reference TRBV11-2 and TRBJ2-1, is as follows: EAGVAQSPRYKIIEKRQSVAFWCNPISGHATLYWYQQILGQGPKLLIQFQNNGVVDDSQLPKDRFSAERLKGVDSTLKIQPAKLEDSAVYLCASSLAGGSAYNEQFFGPGTRLTVL.

The chain combines TRBV3-1 (or the pseudogene TRBV3-2) with TRBJ1-5; D may be TRBD1 (6 bases). CDR1 and CDR2 (germline): LGHDT, YNNKEL (reference sequence). The length of the CDR3 is 14 residues. Trimming took 4 bases from V and 6 from J, leaving 13 bases between them. CDR3 in DNA: TGTGCCAGCAGCCCCAGGGGACGGGGTCAGCCCCAGCATTTT. Protein: CASSPRGRGQPQHF.

This clone has just one count. The chain is built from TRBV6-4 and TRBJ1-1; 11 positions match TRBD1. V was clipped by 5 bases and J by 7 bases; unmatched bases: 3. CDR1 is MRHNA, CDR2 SNTAGT, per germline. The CDR3 totals 13 residues. The CDR3 is CASSPGQGVEAFF. CDR3 DNA sequence: TGTGCCAGCAGTCCGGGACAGGGGGTTGAAGCTTTCTTT.

The V gene is TRBV7-8, the J gene TRBJ1-5, with D hard to call. Germline CDR1 reads SGHVS; CDR2 reads FQNEAQ. Between the trimmed V and J ends, which lost 5 bases and 5 bases, there was a span of 10 bases. CDR3 length: 13 residues. Here the CDR3 DNA reads TGTGCCAGCAGCCCCGGGATCCATCAGCCCCAGCATTTT. It is translated as CASSPGIHQPQHF.

V is TRBV5-4 and J is TRBJ2-2; D possibly corresponds to TRBD2 (7 bases). V was cut by 4 bases and J by 6 bases, with 10 bases left in between. The CDR3 consists of 13 residues. Germline values: CDR1 SGHNT, CDR2 YYREEE (reference sequence). CDR3 nucleotides: TGTGCCAGCAGCCCGGGGGGCGCCGGGGAGCTGTTTTTT. Translating gives CASSPGGAGELFF. The full variable domain, with the rest looked up from reference TRBV5-4 and TRBJ2-2, is ETGVTQSPTHLIKTRGQQVTLRCSSQSGHNTVSWYQQALGQGPQFIFQYYREEENGRGNFPPRFSGLQFPNYSSELNVNALELDDSALYLCASSPGGAGELFFGEGSRLTVL.

The chain combines TRBV28 with TRBJ1-5, with TRBD1 as a possible D gene (5 bases). Germline values: CDR1 MDHEN, CDR2 SYDVKM. The CDR3 loop spans 14 amino acids. Trimming took off 6 bases at V and 2 bases at J, with 11 bases between the two ends. The DNA for the CDR3 is TGTGCCAGCAGGTATCAGGGTGGCAATCAGCCCCAGCATTTT. This translates into CASRYQGGNQPQHF.

In its sample, this clone was seen a few times. CDR3 sequence: CASSLAVDYGYTF. The CDR3, as DNA: TGTGCCAGCAGCTTAGCGGTAGACTATGGCTACACCTTC. The rearrangement joins TRBV7-2 to TRBJ1-2; D uncertain. The V gene lost 0 bases and the J gene lost 3 bases, with 5 bases spanning the gap. Germline V gene data show CDR1 as SGHTA and CDR2 as FQGNSA. The CDR3 is made up of 13 amino acids.

The V and J genes are TRBV7-2 and TRBJ1-2; 7 positions match TRBD1. Germline lookup yields CDR1 SGHTA and CDR2 FQGNSA. CDR3 length equals 16 residues. After removal of 0 bases from V and 3 bases from J, the junction contained 7 bases not matched to a gene. CDR3 region: CASSLAAGQDDYGYTF. Here the CDR3 DNA reads TGTGCCAGCAGCTTAGCTGCCGGACAGGACGACTATGGCTACACCTTC.

The chain combines TRBV10-3 with TRBJ2-7, with 7 bases lining up with TRBD1. The CDR3 contains 15 residues. Germline assignment: CDR1 ENHRY and CDR2 SYGVKD. The J segment lost 2 bases and the V segment lost 2 bases, leaving 6 bases of the junction unmatched. This chain's CDR3 is CAISEGDRVAYEQYV. In DNA form, the CDR3 reads TGTGCCATCAGTGAGGGAGACAGGGTCGCCTACGAGCAGTACGTC.